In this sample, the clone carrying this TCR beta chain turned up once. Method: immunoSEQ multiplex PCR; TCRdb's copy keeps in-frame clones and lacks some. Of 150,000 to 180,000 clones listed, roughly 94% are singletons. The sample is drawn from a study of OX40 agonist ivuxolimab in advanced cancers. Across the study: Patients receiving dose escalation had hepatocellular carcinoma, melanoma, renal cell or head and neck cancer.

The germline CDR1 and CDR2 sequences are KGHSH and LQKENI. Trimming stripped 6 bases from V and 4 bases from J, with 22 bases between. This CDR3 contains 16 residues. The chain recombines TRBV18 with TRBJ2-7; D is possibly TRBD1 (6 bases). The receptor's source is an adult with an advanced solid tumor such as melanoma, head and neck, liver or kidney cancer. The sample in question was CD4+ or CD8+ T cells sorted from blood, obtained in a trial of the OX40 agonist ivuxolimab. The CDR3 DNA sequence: TGTGCCAGCTCCCCTACTACAGTGGGGGCTGCGTACGAGCAGTACTTC. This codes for CASSPTTVGAAYEQYF.